This is a list of T cell receptor beta chains from one sample in a study of early T cells in non-severe SARS-CoV-2 infection. TCRdb re-called the 5' RACE reads through MiXCR, storing one row per CDR3 protein. Counted here are tens of thousands of distinct CDR3 sequences, approximately 10% occurring once; the ten biggest clones make up around 5%. This specimen consisted of whole blood, obtained at baseline. These receptors were taken from an adult who was a healthcare worker with PCR-confirmed SARS-CoV-2 infection or an uninfected control (not recorded which). The CDR3 runs from the conserved cysteine through the conserved F or W. Each record gives: clone size, J gene, V gene, D gene, CDR3 protein, CDR3 DNA. The D gene is left open where the match is weak. Size tells how often a clone was seen (once, few, many) or the class of an expanded clone, and some rows leave it out.

-,TRBJ1-5,TRBV12-5,-,CASFLWGAGQPQHF,-
-,TRBJ2-1,TRBV7-2,-,CASSSQFGNEQFF,TGTGCCAGCAGCTCACAGTTTGGTAATGAGCAGTTCTTC
-,TRBJ1-4,TRBV21-1,-,CASSKGNDKTNEKLFF,TGTGCCAGCAGCAAAGGGAATGACAAAACTAATGAAAAACTGTTTTTT
-,TRBJ2-5,TRBV3-1,-,CASSQDTYQETQYF,TGTGCCAGCAGCCAAGATACTTACCAAGAGACCCAGTACTTC
few,TRBJ2-7,TRBV28,-,CASTWGEAYEQYF,TGTGCCAGCACGTGGGGGGAGGCCTACGAGCAGTACTTC
many,TRBJ1-3,TRBV27,TRBD1,CASSFNDRADTIYF,TGTGCCAGCAGTTTTAACGACAGGGCGGACACCATATATTTT
-,TRBJ1-6,TRBV5-5,-,CASSNPVGGGTPLHF,TGTGCCAGCAGCAACCCCGTGGGAGGAGGGACACCCCTCCACTTT
-,TRBJ2-3,TRBV5-1,TRBD2,CASSSRLAVNSPTDTQYF,TGCGCCAGCAGCTCCCGGCTAGCGGTAAACTCTCCCACAGATACGCAGTATTTT
few,TRBJ2-7,TRBV5-6,TRBD1,CASSPGTVPSYEQYF,TGTGCCAGCAGCCCAGGGACAGTACCGTCCTACGAGCAGTACTTC
few,TRBJ2-2,TRBV6-2/TRBV6-3,TRBD2,CASTYGLAGGHTGELFF,TGTGCCAGCACATACGGACTAGCGGGAGGTCACACCGGGGAGCTGTTTTTT
-,TRBJ1-2,TRBV20-1,-,CSAREDPARYGYTF,TGCAGTGCTAGAGAGGACCCTGCCCGCTATGGCTACACCTTC
few,TRBJ1-2,TRBV28,-,CASSTGPWGYTF,TGTGCCAGCAGTACAGGGCCCTGGGGCTACACCTTC
few,TRBJ2-7,TRBV5-1,-,CASSPPGRGYEQYF,TGCGCCAGCAGCCCCCCCGGCAGGGGCTACGAGCAGTACTTC
few,TRBJ2-1,TRBV6-1,-,CASSEVAGPGQFF,TGTGCCAGCAGTGAAGTGGCAGGCCCTGGGCAGTTCTTC
many,TRBJ2-1,TRBV6-5,TRBD2,CASYREGTEQFF,TGTGCCAGCTACCGGGAGGGGACTGAGCAGTTCTTC
few,TRBJ2-2,TRBV6-4,-,CASSPAVTGELFF,TGTGCCAGCAGTCCCGCTGTCACCGGGGAGCTGTTTTTT